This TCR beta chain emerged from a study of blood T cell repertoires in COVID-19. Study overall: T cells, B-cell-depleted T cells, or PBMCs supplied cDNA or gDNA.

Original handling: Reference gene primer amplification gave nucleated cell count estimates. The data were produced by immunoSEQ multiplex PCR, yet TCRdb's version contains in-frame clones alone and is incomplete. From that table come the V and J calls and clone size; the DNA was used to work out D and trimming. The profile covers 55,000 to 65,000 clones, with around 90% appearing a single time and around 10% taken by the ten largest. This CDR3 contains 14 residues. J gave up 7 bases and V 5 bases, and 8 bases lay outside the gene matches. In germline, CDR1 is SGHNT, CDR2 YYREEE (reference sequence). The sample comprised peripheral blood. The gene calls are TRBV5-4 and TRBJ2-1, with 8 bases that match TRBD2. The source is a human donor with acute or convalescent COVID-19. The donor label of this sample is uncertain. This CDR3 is CASSVSGTRNEQFF. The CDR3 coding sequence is TGTGCCAGCAGTGTTTCCGGGACTAGAAATGAGCAGTTCTTC.